The entry below gives a single TCR beta chain sequence along with its context. Its recognized antigen is unknown. Libraries were prepared through 5' RACE. Preparation of each TCR library used approximately 3,500 ng of total RNA. cDNA was synthesized with SMARTScribe reverse transcriptase in eight separate reactions per sample. During cDNA synthesis, template switching introduced unique molecular identifiers that contained a 6-nucleotide sample barcode. TCRalpha and TCRbeta cDNA was amplified by two nested PCRs of about 15 and 9 cycles, with bead purification after each PCR. Before amplification, the cDNA was treated with uracil DNA-glycosylase and purified using the QIAquick PCR purification kit. In the second PCR, Illumina TruSeq-compatible adapters and sample-specific barcodes were added. Library quality and concentration were assessed using TapeStation and Qubit, and about 5 ng of each library was pooled. Sequencing of the pooled libraries was done on an Illumina HiSeq2500 single-index Rapid Run using custom sequencing primers and 2 x 100 bp reads. The original methods were these. MiGEC version 1.2.6 was used for UMI-based consensus assembly to correct PCR and sequencing errors. MiXCR version 2.1.1 was used to carry out V(D)J alignment, clonotype assembly and CDR3 extraction. Normalisation of gene usage, clonotype sharing and MAIT/NKT TCR abundance was achieved by analysing the top 1000, 10 000 and 20 000 clonotypes per sample. Diversity was computed as the inverse Simpson index with the vegan R package after downsampling to 27 000 UMIs. Paired Mann-Whitney U tests on discordant twin pairs were used, with Benjamini-Hochberg multiple-testing correction. TCRdb reprocessed the reads into one record per CDR3 protein sequence, lacking DNA. TCRdb assigned the V and J calls; the authors' analysis was not used. This specimen's table enumerates 350,000 to 500,000 distinct CDR3 sequences. The top ten constitute about 2.6% of the sample.

The data are from a study of monozygotic twins with inflammatory bowel disease (dated by TCRdb to the late 2010s). About the investigation overall: The complete study included about 28 monozygotic twin pairs: 19 IBD-discordant Danish pairs and nine German pairs, of which four were IBD-concordant and five were IBD-discordant. Each individual had, on average, about 151 000 unique TCRalpha sequences and 181 000 unique TCRbeta sequences available for analysis. The search for disease-associated traits relied mainly on comparing, within discordant pairs, IBD patients with their genetically identical healthy co-twins. Overall study results and their limits: Measured by the inverse Simpson index, TCRbeta repertoire diversity was lower in IBD patients than in their healthy co-twins. Repertoire similarity did not differ between concordant and discordant twins, which could be due to limited statistical power. Because patients were on differing immunosuppressive treatments, the repertoires may have picked up extra background noise and inter-individual variability. No single strong signal or clonotype linked to IBD turned up in the results, so the idea that one exists was not supported. The analysis was unable to tell different T cell subtypes apart. Compared with healthy twins, IBD patients shared fewer clonotypes with other individuals, and the difference was most pronounced in patients with signs of disease activity.

From each donor, an approximately 2.3 ml peripheral blood sample was drawn into PAXgene tubes and stored at -80 degrees C. Total RNA was isolated from whole blood with the PAXgene blood miRNA kit on an automated QIAcube, without T cell sorting. Peripheral blood from monozygotic twin pairs concordant or discordant for inflammatory bowel disease was subjected to deep TCRalpha and TCRbeta repertoire profiling with unique molecular barcoding. For every twin pair, smoking habits were documented, and each individual was categorised as a current, former or never smoker. Reading the germline V gene gives CDR1 MNHEY and CDR2 SVGAGI. Taken from cysteine to phenylalanine, the CDR3 has 17 residues. DNA is not on record.

The TCR originated in a human donor with ulcerative colitis or Crohn's disease, or a healthy co-twin of an affected twin (not recorded which). The chain couples TRBV6-5 to TRBJ2-6; there is no DNA to check the TCRdb D call of TRBD1. Sequencing was done on a sample of blood. CDR3 protein: CASSNRDRGPGANVLTF.